These 26 T cell receptor beta chains were sequenced from one sample in a study of T cells expressing NK-cell markers (TCRdb year 2020). The library was prepared using 5' RACE. Sequencer: Illumina HiSeq 2000. TCRdb reprocessed the raw reads; every CDR3 protein sequence is a single record, and DNA is not supplied. For this sample, the table gives about 260,000 distinct CDR3 sequences. Around 0.37% of the sample rests with the top ten. Material for sequencing was blood T cells: a sorted CD56 or NKG2C T cell subset, CD4+ or CD8+ T cells, or bulk PBMC T cells (not recorded which). Receptor source: a man between 18 and 35 years old in good health. Donor details come from another sample of the same person, matched by shared clones.

The CDR3 loop reads CASSRRQGDSNQPQHF. This chain connects TRBV12-3 or TRBV12-4 to TRBJ1-5; lacking DNA, the TRBD1 call made by TCRdb goes unchecked. The CDR3 is made up of 16 amino acids.

The genes are TRBV10-3 and TRBJ2-3; the TRBD1 assignment by TCRdb is unverifiable without DNA. Germline assignment: CDR1 ENHRY and CDR2 SYGVKD. The CDR3 extends over 19 amino acids. CDR3 sequence: CAIRTNRKNRGADIDTQYF.

This rearrangement joins TRBV25-1 to TRBJ2-2. This CDR3 comprises 11 residues. Germline CDR1 MGHDK, CDR2 SYGVNS. CDR3 sequence reads: CASILRGELFF.

The chain combines TRBV5-8 with TRBJ1-6. The CDR3 totals 14 residues. CDR1 SGHTS and CDR2 YDEGEE come from the germline V gene. The CDR3 spells CASSLRGYNSPLHF.

V gene TRBV5-5 combines with J gene TRBJ2-3. This CDR3 is built from 16 residues. Germline V gene lookup returns CDR1 SGHKS and CDR2 YYEKEE (reference sequence). CDR3 sequence reads: CASSLSLADSTDTQYF. Full variable domain (remainder filled in from reference TRBV5-5 and TRBJ2-3): DAGVTQSPTHLIKTRGQQVTLRCSPISGHKSVSWYQQVLGQGPQFIFQYYEKEERGRGNFPDRFSARQFPNYSSELNVNALLLGDSALYLCASSLSLADSTDTQYFGPGTRLTVL.

The rearrangement joins TRBV7-8 to TRBJ1-6. Per the germline V gene, CDR1 is SGHVS and CDR2 is FQNEAQ. The CDR3 is made up of 13 amino acids. CDR3 protein: CASSFEVGSPLHF.

The V call is TRBV12-3 or TRBV12-4, the J call TRBJ2-3; TCRdb's D gene call, TRBD1, goes unchecked for lack of DNA. There are 16 residues in the CDR3. CDR3 in amino acids: CASSPWTGGIADTQYF.

CDR3 protein: CMASLGYTGELFF. The chain uses TRBV29-1 and TRBJ2-2. This CDR3 region has 13 residues. Germline-derived CDR1 and CDR2 are SQVTM and ANQGSEA.

The chain couples TRBV5-5 to TRBJ2-7; TCRdb designates TRBD1, a call that cannot be tested without DNA. Germline-derived CDR1 and CDR2 are SGHKS and YYEKEE (reference sequence). The CDR3 contains 14 residues. The CDR3 protein is CASSFSGFTYEQYF. Combining the CDR3 with reference TRBV5-5 and TRBJ2-7 gives the whole variable domain DAGVTQSPTHLIKTRGQQVTLRCSPISGHKSVSWYQQVLGQGPQFIFQYYEKEERGRGNFPDRFSARQFPNYSSELNVNALLLGDSALYLCASSFSGFTYEQYFGPGTRLTVT.

The genes are TRBV24-1 and TRBJ2-1; the D call from TCRdb, TRBD2, cannot be confirmed without DNA. CDR1 KGHDR and CDR2 SFDVKD come from the germline V gene. The length of the CDR3 is 15 residues. The chain's CDR3 is CATSEGLRFGNEQFF.

The gene calls are TRBV9 and TRBJ2-2; TCRdb proposes TRBD2, but this gene call is untestable without DNA. Germline CDR1 reads SGDLS; CDR2 reads YYNGEE. This CDR3 spans 15 amino acids. The CDR3 reads CASSVTSANTGELFF.

The J gene is TRBJ1-3, the V gene TRBV18. The CDR3 spans 17 residues. The germline CDR1 and CDR2 sequences are KGHSH and LQKENI. The CDR3 reads CASSPDVSGSSGNTIYF.

The chain is built from TRBV4-2 and TRBJ2-2; lacking DNA, the TRBD1 call made by TCRdb goes unchecked. The CDR3 length is 20 residues. Germline CDR1 and CDR2: LGHNA and YNFKEQ. This CDR3 reads CASSQDLRRGGGLNTGELFF.

V and J are TRBV27 and TRBJ2-1; TCRdb's D call of TRBD1 is untestable without DNA. Germline-derived CDR1 and CDR2 are MNHEY and SMNVEV (reference sequence). This CDR3 has 14 amino acids. The CDR3 is CASSPPGAGNEQFF.

CDR3: CASSPRGQGFYEQFF. The rearrangement uses TRBV5-5 and TRBJ2-1; absent DNA, TCRdb's TRBD1 call cannot be checked. Germline V gives CDR1 SGHKS, CDR2 YYEKEE (reference sequence). This CDR3 region has 15 residues.

V and J are TRBV25-1 and TRBJ2-7; checking the TCRdb D call of TRBD1 is not possible without DNA. CDR1 is MGHDK and CDR2 is SYGVNS in the germline V gene. This CDR3 is built from 14 residues. This chain's CDR3 is CASSEAGKSYEQYF.

V is TRBV19 and J is TRBJ1-1. The CDR3 contains 12 residues. CDR1 LNHDA and CDR2 SQIVND come from the germline V gene (reference sequence). The CDR3 spells CASISRRPEAFF.

The chain is built from TRBV11-3 and TRBJ2-2; TCRdb's D gene call, TRBD1, goes unchecked for lack of DNA. CDR1 and CDR2 from the germline V gene are SGHNT and YENEEA. This CDR3 has 16 residues. CDR3 amino acids: CASSLRPGANTGELFF.

The gene calls are TRBV6-5 and TRBJ1-1; TCRdb calls TRBD1, which cannot be checked without DNA. This CDR3 spans 15 amino acids. The germline V gene has CDR1 MNHEY and CDR2 SVGAGI. CDR3 in amino acids: CASSPARGRNTEAFF.

This rearrangement joins TRBV15 to TRBJ2-5. This CDR3 region has 11 residues. Germline V gene sequence: CDR1 LNHNV, CDR2 YYDKDF (reference sequence). This CDR3 is CATSTRETQYF.

V is TRBV12-3 or TRBV12-4 and J is TRBJ1-4; the D call from TCRdb, TRBD1, cannot be confirmed without DNA. The CDR3 loop spans 13 amino acids. The CDR3 region is CASTFGTDKKLFF.

The chain recombines TRBV12-3 or TRBV12-4 with TRBJ2-2; the TRBD1 assignment by TCRdb is unverifiable without DNA. The CDR3 is 13 amino acids. CDR3 in amino acids: CASTRTGPGELFF.

This CDR3 is CASSLVAGGQETQYF. The chain carries TRBV12-3 or TRBV12-4 and TRBJ2-5; TCRdb indicates TRBD2, and absent DNA this call remains unverified. This CDR3 is built from 15 residues.

The gene calls are TRBV10-2 and TRBJ2-1; TCRdb proposes TRBD1, but this gene call is untestable without DNA. The CDR3 contains 14 residues. Germline CDR1 WSHSY, CDR2 SAAADI. CDR3: CASYGEPGPREQFF.

V gene TRBV12-3 or TRBV12-4 combines with J gene TRBJ1-2. The length of the CDR3 is 13 residues. CDR3: CASSSPQLPGYTF.

This chain uses TRBV7-9 with TRBJ2-1; TCRdb indicates TRBD2, and absent DNA this call remains unverified. CDR3 length equals 14 residues. The germline gives CDR1 SEHNR, CDR2 FQNEAQ (reference sequence). The CDR3 is CAIYGGLAENEQFF.